The rows below give T cell receptor beta chains drawn from one sample of a study of beta chain features in type 1 diabetes. Here immunoSEQ multiplex PCR was the method, and the copy in TCRdb shows in-frame clones only, minus some. The table lists about 320,000 clones, roughly 15% of them singletons. Sequencing was performed on central memory CD4+ T cells from blood. All receptors derive from a man aged 25 to 40 in good health. Each CDR3 is given with its conserved first and last residue. Fields, in order: D gene, J gene, V gene, clone size, CDR3 DNA, CDR3 protein. The D gene is left open where the match is weak. Clone sizes are given selectively: once, few, many, or a class where the clone is expanded.

D gene: .; J gene: TRBJ1-6; V gene: TRBV5-6; clone size: few; CDR3 DNA: TGTGCCAGCAGCTTACAGGGCCCACCCCTCCACTTT; CDR3 protein: CASSLQGPPLHF
D gene: TRBD2; J gene: TRBJ2-3; V gene: TRBV6-6; clone size: .; CDR3 DNA: TGTGCCAGCAGACCGGGACTAGCTATCACAGATACGCAGTATTTT; CDR3 protein: CASRPGLAITDTQYF
D gene: TRBD2; J gene: TRBJ2-1; V gene: TRBV11-2; clone size: few; CDR3 DNA: TGTGCCAGCACCCGGGAGGCCTTGACGAAATACAATGAGCAGTTCTTC; CDR3 protein: CASTREALTKYNEQFF
D gene: .; J gene: TRBJ2-1; V gene: TRBV6-1; clone size: few; CDR3 DNA: TGTGCCAGCAGTGAAATAAGGTCGGGGGGCTTTAGATACAATGAGCAGTTCTTC; CDR3 protein: CASSEIRSGGFRYNEQFF
D gene: .; J gene: TRBJ2-3; V gene: TRBV5-8; clone size: .; CDR3 DNA: TGTGCCAGCAAAAAGGGGCTATCGAGCACAGATACGCAGTATTTT; CDR3 protein: CASKKGLSSTDTQYF
D gene: .; J gene: TRBJ1-5; V gene: TRBV15; clone size: .; CDR3 DNA: TGTGCCACCAGCAGAGGGGCCAATCAGCCCCAGCATTTT; CDR3 protein: CATSRGANQPQHF
D gene: .; J gene: TRBJ1-5; V gene: TRBV28; clone size: few; CDR3 DNA: TGTGCCAGCATTAGTACAGGGTTCAGCAATCAGCCCCAGCATTTT; CDR3 protein: CASISTGFSNQPQHF
D gene: .; J gene: TRBJ1-2; V gene: TRBV7-8; clone size: few; CDR3 DNA: TGTGCCAGCCAAGAGGCAGGGGCCCACTATGGCTACACCTTC; CDR3 protein: CASQEAGAHYGYTF
D gene: .; J gene: TRBJ2-6; V gene: TRBV2; clone size: .; CDR3 DNA: TGTGCCACTACACAGGGAGTCGGATCTGGGGCCAACGTCCTGACTTTC; CDR3 protein: CATTQGVGSGANVLTF
D gene: .; J gene: TRBJ1-3; V gene: TRBV14; clone size: .; CDR3 DNA: TGTGCCAGCAGCCGAGGGGGAGTCTCTGGAAACACCATATATTTT; CDR3 protein: CASSRGGVSGNTIYF
D gene: TRBD2; J gene: TRBJ2-3; V gene: TRBV27; clone size: .; CDR3 DNA: TGTGCCAGCGGAAGGACTAGCGGGGCCGTAGATACGCAGTATTTT; CDR3 protein: CASGRTSGAVDTQYF
D gene: .; J gene: TRBJ1-1; V gene: TRBV7-8; clone size: .; CDR3 DNA: TGTGCCAGCATCCACAGGGACCGGCAAGCTTTCTTT; CDR3 protein: CASIHRDRQAFF
D gene: .; J gene: TRBJ2-3; V gene: TRBV7-2; clone size: few; CDR3 DNA: TGTGCCAGCAGCCCGCCAGGGTTCACAGATACGCAGTATTTT; CDR3 protein: CASSPPGFTDTQYF
D gene: .; J gene: TRBJ1-1; V gene: TRBV4-3; clone size: few; CDR3 DNA: TGCGCCAGCAGCCAAGATCCAGGGGACACTGAAGCTTTCTTT; CDR3 protein: CASSQDPGDTEAFF
D gene: .; J gene: TRBJ2-2; V gene: TRBV11-2; clone size: .; CDR3 DNA: TGTGCCAGCAGCCGAGGGTCCGGGGAGCTGTTTTTT; CDR3 protein: CASSRGSGELFF
D gene: TRBD2; J gene: TRBJ2-3; V gene: TRBV29-1; clone size: few; CDR3 DNA: TGCAGCGTTGACTCGGGAGGTGTCACAGATACGCAGTATTTT; CDR3 protein: CSVDSGGVTDTQYF
D gene: .; J gene: TRBJ2-7; V gene: TRBV29-1; clone size: .; CDR3 DNA: TGCAGCGTAGGGGGGGTCGAGCAGTACTTC; CDR3 protein: CSVGGVEQYF
D gene: .; J gene: TRBJ2-4; V gene: TRBV5-6; clone size: few; CDR3 DNA: TGTGCCAGCAGCCCAGGGTCTACAAGACTAGCCAAAAACATTCAGTACTTC; CDR3 protein: CASSPGSTRLAKNIQYF
D gene: .; J gene: TRBJ2-7; V gene: TRBV11-2; clone size: many; CDR3 DNA: TGTGCCAGCAGCCGGACATCCACGGCCTACGAGCAGTACTTC; CDR3 protein: CASSRTSTAYEQYF
D gene: TRBD2; J gene: TRBJ2-1; V gene: TRBV7-2; clone size: .; CDR3 DNA: TGTGCCAGCAGCTTAGTTGACCCTGGGCTAGCGGGAAACGCGTTCTTC; CDR3 protein: CASSLVDPGLAGNAFF
D gene: .; J gene: TRBJ2-3; V gene: TRBV5-8; clone size: once; CDR3 DNA: TGTGCCAGCAGCTTGCGTTTGACAGCAACGACAGATACGCAGTATTTT; CDR3 protein: CASSLRLTATTDTQYF
D gene: .; J gene: TRBJ1-2; V gene: TRBV7-2; clone size: few; CDR3 DNA: TGTGCCAGCAGCCGCGATCCTCGGGACTACTATGGCTACACCTTC; CDR3 protein: CASSRDPRDYYGYTF
D gene: .; J gene: TRBJ2-5; V gene: TRBV11-2; clone size: few; CDR3 DNA: TGTGCCAGCAGCTTAGATAGCGGTTTCCGGCGTGTAGAGACCCAGTACTTC; CDR3 protein: CASSLDSGFRRVETQYF
D gene: TRBD1; J gene: TRBJ1-5; V gene: TRBV7-9; clone size: .; CDR3 DNA: TGTGCCAGCAGTCGGGACAGAAACCAGCCCCAGCATTTT; CDR3 protein: CASSRDRNQPQHF
D gene: .; J gene: TRBJ1-4; V gene: TRBV25-1; clone size: few; CDR3 DNA: TGTGCCAGCAGACAGGGAACTAATGAAAAACTGTTTTTT; CDR3 protein: CASRQGTNEKLFF
D gene: .; J gene: TRBJ2-1; V gene: TRBV5-1; clone size: .; CDR3 DNA: TGTGCCAGCACTCCCGACGGCTCCTACAATGAGCAGTTCTTC; CDR3 protein: CASTPDGSYNEQFF
D gene: TRBD2; J gene: TRBJ2-7; V gene: TRBV10-3; clone size: .; CDR3 DNA: TGTGCCATCAGTGAGACGGGGGGGCCGACCTCCTACGAGCAGTACTTC; CDR3 protein: CAISETGGPTSYEQYF
D gene: .; J gene: TRBJ2-6; V gene: TRBV29-1; clone size: many; CDR3 DNA: TGCAGCGTTCAGGGTGTGCTCTCTGGGGCCAACGTCCTGACTTTC; CDR3 protein: CSVQGVLSGANVLTF
D gene: .; J gene: TRBJ2-1; V gene: TRBV5-1; clone size: few; CDR3 DNA: TGCGCCAGCAGCTTGAGGACGGGTTCCTACAATGAGCAGTTCTTC; CDR3 protein: CASSLRTGSYNEQFF
D gene: TRBD1; J gene: TRBJ2-1; V gene: TRBV7-2; clone size: many; CDR3 DNA: TGTGCCAGCAAGGACAGGGCGAATGAGCAGTTCTTC; CDR3 protein: CASKDRANEQFF